This T cell receptor beta chain was identified during a study of T cell repertoires in cytomegalovirus infection. Study at large: The public TCR beta signatures pointed to both CMV infection and matching HLA type.

Study-wide points: Clonotype analysis showed dominance of the ex vivo response by HLA-C-restricted CMV-specific TCR beta clonotypes. Carriers of CMV plus the relevant HLA were identified by cumulative public TCR beta family frequency.

The sample holds a few counts of this clonotype. Its cognate antigen is unknown. The CDR3 spans 14 residues. CDR1 is DFQATT, CDR2 SNEGSKA, per germline (reference sequence). Losses at the gene ends were 6 bases for V and 7 bases for J; bases not matched to a gene: 9. TCRdb re-derived calls from the reads in MiXCR, one entry per CDR3 protein. The table lists about 360,000 distinct CDR3 sequences, 15% to 20% of them singletons. Sequencing input: PBMCs. This sequence joins TRBV20-1 and TRBJ2-1, with 10 bases lining up with TRBD2. This receptor was taken from a human donor in good health (CMV status not recorded). Some clones in this sample may be carry-over from other donors' samples. The CDR3 loop is CSAPKREGLNEQFF. CDR3 in DNA: TGCAGTGCCCCGAAGCGGGAGGGCCTAAATGAGCAGTTCTTC.